Each of the 24 T cell receptor beta chains below was sequenced from the same sample in a study of T cell responses to AZD1222 COVID-19 vaccine. Profiled with immunoSEQ multiplex PCR; TCRdb holds only in-frame clones, not every one. The table shows fewer than 200,000 clones, with 88% occurring only once. This specimen consisted of peripheral blood, obtained 28 days after the second AZD1222 dose. Receptors were obtained from an adult who received the AZD1222 COVID-19 vaccine.

The V call is TRBV19, the J call TRBJ1-6; unclear D gene. Between the trimmed V and J ends, which lost 3 bases and 5 bases, there was a span of 8 bases. CDR1 and CDR2 (germline): LNHDA, SQIVND (reference sequence). The CDR3 is 14 amino acids. The CDR3 region has the DNA TGTGCCAGTAGTATGGCGGGTAATAATTCACCCCTCCACTTT. Its translation: CASSMAGNNSPLHF.

The chain recombines TRBV6-5 with TRBJ1-6, with D maybe TRBD1 (6 bases). The V gene lost 8 bases and the J gene lost 8 bases, with 16 bases spanning the gap. The CDR3 consists of 14 residues. Germline CDR1 MNHEY, CDR2 SVGAGI. CDR3: CASCSAGADSPLHF. CDR3 DNA: TGTGCCAGCTGCTCGGCAGGGGCTGATTCACCCCTCCACTTT.

The J gene is TRBJ1-2, the V gene TRBV3-1 (or the pseudogene TRBV3-2); D possibly corresponds to TRBD1 (6 bases). V was clipped by 0 bases and J by 4 bases, with 12 bases between them. The CDR3 runs to 15 residues. Germline assignment: CDR1 LGHDT and CDR2 YNNKEL (reference sequence). CDR3 nucleotides: TGTGCCAGCAGCCAAGATCGGGACATTATCTATGGCTACACCTTC. Its protein is CASSQDRDIIYGYTF.

The chain has TRBV3-1 (or the pseudogene TRBV3-2) and TRBJ2-5; TRBD1 matches 8 bases. Germline-derived CDR1 and CDR2 are LGHDT and YNNKEL (reference sequence). The CDR3 has 15 amino acids. The V gene end was trimmed by 3 bases and the J gene end by 6 bases; junction bases not matched to a gene: 9. CDR3 sequence (DNA): TGTGCCAGCAGCCATCGCCATACAGGGGGGAAGACCCAGTACTTC. Its protein product is CASSHRHTGGKTQYF.

The chain combines TRBV15 with TRBJ2-7; TRBD1 is a possible D gene (6 bases). Trimming left V 3 bases short and J 2 bases short, with 23 bases between. In germline, CDR1 is LNHNV, CDR2 YYDKDF (reference sequence). The CDR3 spans 18 residues. The CDR3 DNA sequence: TGTGCCACCAGCAGTAAACAGGGCGTAGCGATAAATCCCTACGAGCAGTACTTC. Its protein is CATSSKQGVAINPYEQYF.

CDR3 amino acids: CASSAQGDSGNTIYF. The CDR3 region has the DNA TGTGCCAGTAGTGCTCAGGGGGACTCTGGAAACACCATATATTTT. The chain joins TRBV19 to TRBJ1-3; 7 bases map to TRBD1. In germline, CDR1 is LNHDA, CDR2 SQIVND (reference sequence). J gave up 0 bases and V 5 bases, and 4 bases lay outside the gene matches. The CDR3 spans 15 residues.

The V gene is TRBV29-1, the J gene TRBJ1-2; tentative D call: TRBD1 (5 bases). V was trimmed by 6 bases and J by 8 bases, leaving 10 bases between them. This CDR3 spans 10 amino acids. The germline gives CDR1 SQVTM, CDR2 ANQGSEA. The CDR3 spells CSVLGDGYTF. CDR3 sequence (DNA): TGCAGCGTCTTAGGGGACGGCTACACCTTC.

CDR3 DNA: TGTGCCAGCAGTTACAACAGGGGATTGGCCCAGCATTTT. Its translation: CASSYNRGLAQHF. The V call is TRBV6-5, the J call TRBJ1-5; 7 bases map to TRBD1. The germline CDR1 and CDR2 sequences are MNHEY and SVGAGI. Trimming at V came to 2 bases and at J to 11 bases, leaving 6 bases not matched to a gene. The CDR3 length is 13 residues.

The J gene is TRBJ1-1, the V gene TRBV7-9; 8 positions agree with TRBD1. With V trimmed by 5 bases and J by 4 bases, 6 bases remained unmatched. The CDR3 consists of 14 residues. Germline V gives CDR1 SEHNR, CDR2 FQNEAQ (reference sequence). The CDR3 DNA follows: TGTGCCAGCAGCGTGACAGGGGACTTCACTGAAGCTTTCTTT. This encodes CASSVTGDFTEAFF.

This clone showed up just a few times. V is TRBV18 and J is TRBJ1-2, with D perhaps matching TRBD1 (5 bases). Germline lookup yields CDR1 KGHSH and CDR2 LQKENI. The CDR3 has 13 amino acids. Trimming took off 4 bases at V and 4 bases at J, with 10 bases between the two ends. The CDR3: CASSQQAVYGYTF. The CDR3 DNA sequence: TGTGCCAGCTCACAACAGGCGGTCTATGGCTACACCTTC.

This chain links TRBV3-1 (or the pseudogene TRBV3-2) with TRBJ1-5; D unresolved. The CDR3 runs 14 residues. Germline assignment: CDR1 LGHDT and CDR2 YNNKEL (reference sequence). V lost 2 bases and J lost 3, with 8 bases in between. CDR3 protein: CASSQRADNQPQHF. The CDR3 DNA sequence: TGTGCCAGCAGCCAAAGGGCAGACAATCAGCCCCAGCATTTT.

The rearrangement links TRBV5-1 to TRBJ1-4; TRBD1 might be the D (6 bases). The V end lost 0 bases, the J end lost 4 bases, and 10 bases lay between the germline ends. Per the germline V gene, CDR1 is SGHRS and CDR2 is YFSETQ. CDR3 length equals 15 residues. The CDR3 loop reads CASSLGTEINEKLFF. CDR3 coding DNA: TGCGCCAGCAGCTTGGGGACAGAAATTAATGAAAAACTGTTTTTT.

The gene calls are TRBV9 and TRBJ1-5; the match to TRBD1 covers 9 bases. The CDR3 covers 14 residues. Looked up from germline, CDR1 is SGDLS and CDR2 is YYNGEE. Germline trimming cut 4 bases from V and 4 bases from J; bases unmatched to any gene: 3. CDR3 residues: CASSNGQGNQPQHF. CDR3 nucleotide sequence: TGTGCCAGCAGCAACGGACAGGGGAATCAGCCCCAGCATTTT.

The chain recombines TRBV7-6 with TRBJ2-2; D is possibly TRBD1 (5 bases). CDR3 length equals 14 residues. Germline lookup yields CDR1 SGHVS and CDR2 FNYEAQ. The germline V and J ends were trimmed by 4 bases and 0 bases, with 6 bases remaining between them. The CDR3 region is CASSSTANTGELFF. As DNA, the CDR3 is TGTGCCAGCAGCTCGACAGCGAACACCGGGGAGCTGTTTTTT. The full variable domain, completed using reference TRBV7-6 and TRBJ2-2, is GAGVSQSPRYKVTKRGQDVALRCDPISGHVSLYWYRQALGQGPEFLTYFNYEAQQDKSGLPNDRFSAERPEGSISTLTIQRTEQRDSAMYRCASSSTANTGELFFGEGSRLTVL.

The J gene is TRBJ1-1, the V gene TRBV12-3 or TRBV12-4; tentatively, D is TRBD1 (5 bases). The V end lost 1 base, the J end lost 7 bases, and 10 bases lay between the germline ends. CDR3 length: 13 amino acids. CDR3 nucleotides: TGTGCCAGCAGTTTAGACAGGAGGGGTGAAGCTTTCTTT. Its protein is CASSLDRRGEAFF.

The chain couples TRBV18 to TRBJ2-7; 7 bases agree with TRBD1. This CDR3 has 15 amino acids. With V trimmed by 3 bases and J by 2 bases, 7 bases remained unmatched. In germline, CDR1 is KGHSH, CDR2 LQKENI. CDR3 in amino acids: CASSPRQGNPYEQYF. The CDR3 coding sequence is TGTGCCAGCTCACCCCGACAGGGCAATCCCTACGAGCAGTACTTC.

The gene calls are TRBV7-8 and TRBJ1-4, with 8 nucleotides matching TRBD1. The CDR3 covers 14 residues. V dropped 4 bases and J dropped 2; count of bases not matched to a gene: 0. Per the germline V gene, CDR1 is SGHVS and CDR2 is FQNEAQ. CDR3 residues: CASSWDRTNEKLFF. Written as DNA, the CDR3 is TGTGCCAGCAGCTGGGACAGGACTAATGAAAAACTGTTTTTT.

V usage is TRBV11-2 and J usage is TRBJ2-7; D possibly matches TRBD1 or TRBD2 (5 bases each). The CDR3 loop spans 14 amino acids. Germline V CDR1 and CDR2: SGHAT, FQNNGV. Trimming took off 4 bases at V and 3 bases at J, with 13 bases between the two ends. DNA for the CDR3: TGTGCCAGCAGCTACGGGGACGCCGGCTACGAGCAGTACTTC. This sequence encodes CASSYGDAGYEQYF. The full variable domain, completed using reference TRBV11-2 and TRBJ2-7, is EAGVAQSPRYKIIEKRQSVAFWCNPISGHATLYWYQQILGQGPKLLIQFQNNGVVDDSQLPKDRFSAERLKGVDSTLKIQPAKLEDSAVYLCASSYGDAGYEQYFGPGTRLTVT.

For the CDR3, the DNA is TGCGCCAGCAGCTCAAATATCGGGGACACCGGGGAGCTGTTTTTT. This codes for CASSSNIGDTGELFF. The V gene is TRBV5-1, the J gene TRBJ2-2, with a tentative D call TRBD2 (5 bases). The germline V gene encodes CDR1 SGHRS and CDR2 YFSETQ. The V end was cut by 3 bases, the J end by 3 bases, with 12 bases between. The CDR3 sequence is 15 residues long.

The chain couples TRBV6-4 to TRBJ2-2, with D perhaps TRBD1 (5 bases). The germline V gene has CDR1 MRHNA and CDR2 SNTAGT. There are 17 residues in the CDR3. Trimming took 2 bases from V and 5 from J, leaving 18 bases between them. CDR3 amino acids: CASSDPIGAVRTGELFF. DNA of the CDR3: TGTGCCAGCAGTGACCCCATTGGGGCTGTTAGGACCGGGGAGCTGTTTTTT.

The gene calls are TRBV5-1 and TRBJ2-3; TRBD1 might be the D (5 bases). Germline V gene lookup returns CDR1 SGHRS and CDR2 YFSETQ. CDR3 length equals 14 residues. Trimming removed 4 bases at V and 0 bases at J, with 9 bases between. The CDR3 DNA follows: TGCGCCAGCAGCCAACAGGCAAGCACAGATACGCAGTATTTT. Translating it yields CASSQQASTDTQYF.

This clone has only one observation. The V call is TRBV30, the J call TRBJ2-3, with D perhaps matching TRBD1 (6 bases). Trimming left V 4 bases short and J 0 bases short, with 14 bases between. The V gene's germline CDR1 is GTSNPN and CDR2 SVGIG (reference sequence). CDR3 length: 15 amino acids. In DNA, the CDR3 is TGTGCCTGGACGAGGGGGTTTTCTAGCACAGATACGCAGTATTTT. It encodes CAWTRGFSSTDTQYF. The entire variable domain, with the rest obtained from reference TRBV30 and TRBJ2-3, is as follows: SQTIHQWPATLVQPVGSPLSLECTVEGTSNPNLYWYRQAAGRGLQLLFYSVGIGQISSEVPQNLSASRPQDRQFILSSKKLLLSDSGFYLCAWTRGFSSTDTQYFGPGTRLTVL.

V is TRBV21-1 and J is TRBJ2-7; no DNA check was done on the table's D call, TRBD1. TRBV21-1 represents a pseudogene. CDR3 length: 15 amino acids. The DNA for the CDR3 is TGTGCCAGCAGTCTGACAGGGACTCGCTCCTACGAGCAGTACTTC. It is translated as CASSLTGTRSYEQYF.

This clone showed up just once. The chain carries TRBV7-2 and TRBJ2-7; D remains ambiguous. V lost 3 bases, J lost 1 base, and 10 bases lay in between. The CDR3 has 14 residues. Per the germline V gene, CDR1 is SGHTA and CDR2 is FQGNSA. For the CDR3, the DNA is TGTGCCAGCAGCTTCGGCAGCTTTTCCTACGAGCAGTACTTC. Translated: CASSFGSFSYEQYF.